This T cell receptor (beta chain) emerged from a study of T cell responses to AZD1222 COVID-19 vaccine (dated by TCRdb to the early 2020s). Regarding the complete study: Because spike-specific TCR depth and breadth did not differ between the two schedules, AZD1222 recipients who got a second dose at roughly 4 weeks were pooled with those who got a second dose at roughly 12 weeks. Trial participants were enrolled by age into subgroups of 18-55, 56-69 and 70-plus years, and roughly 160, 29 and 62 TCR-sequenced participants, respectively, were included in these subgroups. A total of under 250 trial participants underwent TCR sequencing, of whom about 200 had received two doses of AZD1222 and approximately 25 had received two doses of the MenACWY control vaccine. Study-wide conclusions, independent of this receptor: Nearly half of unique spike-specific TCRs reportedly recognized epitopes outside regions mutated in the B.1.351 and B.1.1.7 variants. The 56-69-year group was small, and its depth increase did not reach significance, likely because of low power. CD4 TCRs associated with the vaccine covered the entire spike protein, and the dominant responses were in regions 160-218 and 743-854. Because no samples from the day 14 peak response were available, repertoires could be characterized only after the peak T cell response. Participants were mostly white British, with more females than males. The authors suggested clonal diversity may have been underestimated. Spike-specific TCR breadth and depth rose significantly after two AZD1222 doses compared with day 0 and with MenACWY recipients. Only five to seven AZD1222 recipients were SARS-CoV-2 seropositive at baseline, limiting conclusions about previously exposed vaccinees.

The time point label corresponds to: baseline before first vaccination. Vaccinee samples were obtained from the UK trials COV001 and COV002, which included a single-blind randomized controlled phase 2/3 trial of AZD1222 (ChAdOx1 nCoV-19) in healthy adults. For TCRbeta chain sequencing, PBMC samples from trial participants were taken at day 0 and at day 28 after the second dose. The CDR3 regions of human TCRbeta chains were analyzed by immunosequencing. As for how the authors treated the data: TCRs in the repertoires were matched against a reference library of SARS-CoV-2-specific TCRs that had been generated with the MIRA antigen-specificity platform. Breadth was defined as the fraction of unique TCRs that were SARS-CoV-2-associated. Depth was defined as the fraction of total T cells that were SARS-CoV-2-associated. Using the MIRA data, each spike-specific TCR was mapped to the spike region that the TCR reacts to and placed in a CD4 or CD8 class. Log10-transformed breadth and depth values were compared by one-way ANOVA with Sidak's multiple comparisons tests. TCRdb holds this immuneACCESS table with in-frame rearrangements only. Some clones are missing; in checked studies, unresolved V genes explain under half, and the rest has no known cause. D and trimming come from the DNA, and the V and J calls and clone size come from that table. The sample data list 150,000 to 200,000 clones, and almost 95% of these were observed just once. The ten biggest clones cover roughly 9.2% of the sample.

The V and J ends are trimmed by 6 bases and 6 bases, leaving 14 bases between them. According to the germline V gene (reference sequence), CDR1 reads MNHEY and CDR2 reads SMNVEV. The CDR3 covers 13 residues, taking in both the cysteine and the phenylalanine. Only the CDR3 part of the read is kept: 39 bases, read in frame from the first base. As regards this clone: There is no known antigen for this receptor. It has no much larger one-base neighbor in the sample; base qualities were not kept.

The V gene is TRBV27 and the J gene is TRBJ1-1; a tentative D call is TRBD1 (5 bases match). This material consisted of peripheral blood, taken on day 0 of AZD1222 vaccination. This TCR derives from an adult in good health. The nucleotide sequence reads as follows: TGTGCCAGCAGGGCGGGGGGTTGGGCTGAAGCTTTCTTT. It translates as CASRAGGWAEAFF.